Listed below are T cell receptor beta chains from one sample, sequenced in a study of human CD8 memory T cell subsets. From its re-call of the 5' RACE reads, TCRdb lists each CDR3 protein once, without DNA. This table holds roughly 6,200 distinct CDR3 sequences. Sequenced input: CD8+ effector memory T cells (TEM) sorted from PBMCs. The receptors shown here come from a human donor in good health. CDR3s include the opening cysteine and the closing phenylalanine or tryptophan. Size is omitted from some rows. Given values are once, few, many or a class for expanded clones.

abundance: .; v_gene: TRBV6-2/TRBV6-3; j_gene: TRBJ2-5; CDR3aa: CASRGTRETQYF
abundance: .; v_gene: TRBV21-1; j_gene: TRBJ1-1; CDR3aa: CASSKGGSRNTEAFF
abundance: .; v_gene: TRBV29-1; j_gene: TRBJ2-7; CDR3aa: CSGRISYEQYF
abundance: .; v_gene: TRBV5-1; j_gene: TRBJ1-1; CDR3aa: CASSGDREFTEAFF
abundance: .; v_gene: TRBV12-3/TRBV12-4; j_gene: TRBJ1-1; CDR3aa: CASSFRPEAINTEAFF
abundance: .; v_gene: TRBV7-9; j_gene: TRBJ2-1; CDR3aa: CASSFGSGLNEQFF
abundance: .; v_gene: TRBV5-5; j_gene: TRBJ2-5; CDR3aa: CASSLGTGGLETQYF
abundance: .; v_gene: TRBV10-3; j_gene: TRBJ2-7; CDR3aa: CAISRVGSTGTYEQYF
abundance: .; v_gene: TRBV6-5; j_gene: TRBJ2-2; CDR3aa: CASSYGLAVNTGELFF
abundance: medium-sized; v_gene: TRBV13; j_gene: TRBJ2-1; CDR3aa: CASSSRGGEQFF
abundance: .; v_gene: TRBV27; j_gene: TRBJ2-3; CDR3aa: CASSPARSTDTQYF